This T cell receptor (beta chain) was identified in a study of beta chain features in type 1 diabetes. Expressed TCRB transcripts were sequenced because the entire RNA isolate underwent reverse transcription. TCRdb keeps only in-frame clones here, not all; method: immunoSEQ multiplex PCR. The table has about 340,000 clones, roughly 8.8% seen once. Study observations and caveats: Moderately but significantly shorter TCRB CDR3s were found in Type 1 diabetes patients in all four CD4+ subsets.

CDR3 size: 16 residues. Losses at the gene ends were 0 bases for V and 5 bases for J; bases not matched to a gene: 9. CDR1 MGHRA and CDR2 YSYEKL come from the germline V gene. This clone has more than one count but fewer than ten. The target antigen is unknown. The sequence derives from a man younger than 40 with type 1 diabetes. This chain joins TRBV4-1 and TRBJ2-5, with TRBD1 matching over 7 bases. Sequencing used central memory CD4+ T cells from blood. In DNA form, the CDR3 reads TGCGCCAGCAGCCAAGATCCAGGGGGAACTAGGGAGACCCAGTACTTC. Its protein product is CASSQDPGGTRETQYF.